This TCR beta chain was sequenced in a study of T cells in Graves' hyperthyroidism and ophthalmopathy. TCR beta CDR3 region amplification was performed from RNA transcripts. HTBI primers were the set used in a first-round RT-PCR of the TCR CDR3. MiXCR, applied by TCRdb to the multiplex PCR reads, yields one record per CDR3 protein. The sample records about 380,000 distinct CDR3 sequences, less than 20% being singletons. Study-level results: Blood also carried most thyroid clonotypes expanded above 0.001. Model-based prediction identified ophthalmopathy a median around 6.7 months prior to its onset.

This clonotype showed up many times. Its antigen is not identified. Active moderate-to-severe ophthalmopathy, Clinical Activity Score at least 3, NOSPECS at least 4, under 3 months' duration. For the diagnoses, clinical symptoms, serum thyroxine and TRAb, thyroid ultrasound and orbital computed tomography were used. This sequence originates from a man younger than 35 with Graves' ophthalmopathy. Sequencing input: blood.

In DNA form, the CDR3 reads TGTGCCAGCAATCCGGGAGCCCGTAATACGCAGTATTTT. This translates into CASNPGARNTQYF. This chain links TRBV28 with TRBJ2-3; TRBD2 might be the D (6 bases). V was pared by 7 bases and J by 7 bases, with 15 bases between. Germline values: CDR1 MDHEN, CDR2 SYDVKM. This CDR3 has 13 amino acids.